These 24 T cell receptor beta chains originate from one sample sequenced in a study of tumor-infiltrating lymphocytes in primary liver carcinoma. cDNA specific to TCR beta was made from 500 to 650 ng of total RNA, with a constant-region primer employed for priming. TCR beta libraries came from three nested multiplex PCR rounds using slightly modified ARM-PCR. TRBV1-TRBV30 forward primers paired with a C-beta reverse primer were used in the first two PCR rounds, which ran roughly 11 cycles each. TCRdb used MiXCR to reprocess the multiplex PCR reads, holding one entry per CDR3 protein. The sample shows tens of thousands of distinct CDR3 sequences, 70% to 85% of them seen only once. Co-extraction of both nucleic acids (RNA and DNA) used roughly 18-32 mg of unsorted bulk tissue. Sequencing was done on a sample of liver tumor tissue from sampling region 5. Subset denoted: tumor region T5, tumor centre. The receptors come from a man between 40 and 49 years old with primary liver carcinoma and hepatitis B virus infection.

The V gene is TRBV4-1, the J gene TRBJ2-7; TRBD1 might be the D (5 bases). With 5 bases removed from V and 2 bases from J, the gap between germline ends came to 16 bases. Germline CDR1 reads MGHRA; CDR2 reads YSYEKL. This CDR3 is 15 amino acids long. The CDR3 loop reads CASSIRGGVAYEQYF. CDR3 sequence (DNA): TGCGCCAGCAGCATAAGGGGCGGAGTAGCCTACGAGCAGTACTTC.

Of note for this clonotype: At one end, the junction sequence differs from germline, possibly due to a read error. The rearrangement uses TRBV6-2 or TRBV6-3 and TRBJ2-1, with 8 bases lining up with TRBD2. Germline V gives CDR1 MNHEY, CDR2 SVGEGT. The CDR3 has 15 residues. CDR3 coding DNA: TGCACCAGCAGTTCCTTAGCGGGGAGGTATGATGAGCAGTTCTTC. Protein sequence: CTSSSLAGRYDEQFF.

Of note for this clonotype: A clone one base away is much larger, so this may be a read error. J is TRBJ2-2 and V is TRBV7-3; 8 positions agree with TRBD1. The CDR3 loop spans 15 amino acids. The germline CDR1 and CDR2 sequences are SGHTA and FQGTGA. The CDR3 protein is CVSSLGQGGTGELFF. CDR3 DNA: TGTGTCAGCAGCCTTGGACAGGGTGGGACCGGGGAGCTGTTTTTT.

Comment on this clonotype: Mismatch with germline at one junction end may stem from a read error. The genes are TRBV6-6 and TRBJ2-7, with unresolved D. CDR3 length: 12 amino acids. Germline CDR1 reads MNHNY; CDR2 reads SVGAGI (reference sequence). The CDR3 sequence is CARSYSVNEQYF. CDR3 DNA: TGTGCCAGGAGTTACTCGGTCAATGAGCAGTACTTC.

Notes on this clonotype: A read error may account for a junction end that differs from germline. The rearrangement links TRBV5-6 to TRBJ1-2, with TRBD1 matching 7 bases. CDR1 SGHDT and CDR2 YYEEEE come from the germline V gene. The length of the CDR3 is 15 residues. CDR3 region: CASSMSPGGVYGYTF. The DNA for the CDR3 is TGTGCCAGCAGCATGAGTCCAGGGGGTGTCTATGGCTACACCTTT.

This clonotype was observed at least ten times. V usage is TRBV28 and J usage is TRBJ2-3, with 9 bases identical to TRBD2. Germline values: CDR1 MDHEN, CDR2 SYDVKM. J was trimmed by 6 bases and V by 6 bases; bases with no gene match: 7. The CDR3 spans 14 residues. The CDR3 sequence: CASSLSGSDDTQYF. Here the CDR3 DNA reads TGTGCCAGCAGCCTTAGCGGGAGTGACGATACGCAGTATTTT.

Details on this clonotype: An end of the junction does not agree with germline; a read error may underlie this. This chain connects TRBV12-5 to TRBJ1-1; 8 bases line up with TRBD1. CDR3 length equals 12 residues. CDR1 LGHNT and CDR2 FRNRAP come from the germline V gene. CDR3 residues: CASGFGQGKAFF. The CDR3 nucleotides are TGTGCTAGTGGTTTTGGACAGGGAAAAGCCTTCTTT.

In regard to this clonotype: Compared with germline, one end of the junction differs, possibly owing to a read error. The rearrangement joins TRBV11-1 to TRBJ2-7; TRBD1 is a possible D gene (6 bases). Germline V CDR1 and CDR2: SGHAT, FQDESV (reference sequence). The CDR3 has 13 amino acids. CDR3 region: CANSLGAGNEQYF. The CDR3 DNA sequence: TGTGCCAACAGCTTGGGGGCAGGGAATGAGCAGTACTTC.

The V and J genes are TRBV14 and TRBJ2-7, with 7 bases lining up with TRBD2. In germline, CDR1 is SGHDN, CDR2 FVKESK. CDR3 size: 15 residues. CDR3 bases: TGTACCAGCAGCCAATATAGCGGGTTTACCTACGAGCAATACGTC. This translates into CTSSQYSGFTYEQYV.

This chain joins TRBV28 and TRBJ2-7, with 7 bases aligning to TRBD2. Germline lookup yields CDR1 MDHEN and CDR2 SYDVKM. This CDR3 comprises 12 residues. Here the CDR3 reads CVTTAGINEQYF. DNA of the CDR3: TGTGTCACCACAGCGGGAATCAACGAGCAGTACTTC.

This clonotype was picked up a small number of times. The chain employs TRBV29-1 and TRBJ2-1; TRBD1 matches at 7 bases. The V gene's germline CDR1 is SQVTM and CDR2 ANQGSEA. The CDR3 totals 14 residues. The V and J ends lost 7 bases and 8 bases, in that order; junction bases with no gene match: 14. The CDR3 sequence: CSGLSGQEVDEQFF. The CDR3 bases are TGCAGCGGATTGTCAGGACAGGAGGTGGATGAGCAGTTCTTC.

In this sample, this clonotype turned up once. Germline and junction disagree at one end, which may indicate a read error. The rearrangement joins TRBV12-3 or TRBV12-4 to TRBJ2-7, with 8 bases aligning to TRBD2. The length of the CDR3 is 14 residues. The CDR3: CVSSFPGGEKKQYF. The CDR3 DNA sequence: TGTGTCAGCAGTTTTCCCGGGGGGGAGAAGAAGCAGTACTTC.

A word on this clonotype: This may stem from a read error, because a much larger clone lies one nucleotide away. The chain joins TRBV6-6 to TRBJ1-1; no clear D gene. Germline lookup yields CDR1 MNHNY and CDR2 SVGAGI (reference sequence). Deletions cut 2 bases from V and 0 bases from J, with 13 bases between. The CDR3 consists of 16 residues. The DNA of the CDR3 is TGTGCCAGCAGTTACCCGCCACAGTGGTTGAACACTGAAGCTTTCTTT. Its translation: CASSYPPQWLNTEAFF.

As for this clonotype: The CDR3 does not close with the conserved phenylalanine or tryptophan, likely indicating a read error. The rearrangement joins TRBV29-1 to TRBJ2-3, with D tentatively TRBD1 or TRBD2 (5 bases each). Germline V gene data show CDR1 as SQVTM and CDR2 as ANQGSEA. The CDR3 is made up of 12 amino acids. CDR3 in amino acids: CSVRGEAYTQYS. The CDR3 DNA sequence: TGTAGCGTTAGGGGCGAGGCATATACGCAGTATTCT.

V and J are TRBV20-1 and TRBJ2-5, with 12 bases identical to TRBD2. Germline CDR1 and CDR2: DFQATT and SNEGSKA (reference sequence). The CDR3 is 15 residues long. The junction had 10 bases not matched to a gene; V was cut back by 6 bases and J by 5 bases. CDR3 loop: CSARTSGDLRETQYF. The CDR3 DNA reads as TGCAGTGCCCGGACTAGCGGGGACCTTAGGGAGACCCAGTACTTC.

This clonotype was counted many times. The V and J genes are TRBV6-5 and TRBJ2-6; TRBD2 is a possible D gene (6 bases). V lost 6 bases and J 4 bases, leaving 13 bases between the germline ends. Germline V gene data show CDR1 as MNHEY and CDR2 as SVGAGI. The CDR3 loop spans 15 amino acids. The CDR3 loop is CASRREARGANVLTF. CDR3 nucleotide sequence: TGTGCCAGCAGGAGGGAGGCGAGGGGGGCCAACGTCCTGACTTTC.

This clonotype was counted ten times or more. This chain connects TRBV10-3 to TRBJ1-2, with 7 bases lining up with TRBD1. Losses at the gene ends were 6 bases for V and 4 bases for J; bases not matched to a gene: 2. Germline-derived CDR1 and CDR2 are ENHRY and SYGVKD. This CDR3 contains 12 residues. The CDR3 protein is CAIRGTAYGYTF. The CDR3 nucleotides are TGTGCCATCAGGGGGACAGCCTATGGCTACACCTTC.

The chain is built from TRBV4-1 and TRBJ2-7; 10 bases align to TRBD2. Trimming took 1 base from V and 4 from J; bases not matched to a gene: 4. Looked up from germline, CDR1 is MGHRA and CDR2 is YSYEKL. This CDR3 has 15 residues. The CDR3 sequence is CASSQGHSGRYEQYF. Written as DNA, the CDR3 is TGCGCCAGCAGCCAAGGTCATAGCGGGAGGTACGAGCAGTACTTC.

A note on this clonotype: The junction and the germline gene differ at one end; a read error may be behind it. The chain is built from TRBV11-3 and TRBJ2-1, with 8 bases matching TRBD2. The CDR3 runs to 15 residues. CDR1 SGHNT and CDR2 YENEEA come from the germline V gene. CDR3 bases: TGTTCCAGCAGCTTAGAAGCGGGAGCCTACAATGAGCAGTCCTTC. It yields the protein CSSSLEAGAYNEQSF.

Comments on this clonotype: This is likely a read error, given that the CDR3 carries no conserved phenylalanine or tryptophan at its end. No DNA is shown, since the ends of the CDR3 on it are uncertain; the CDR3 is the one TCRdb lists. This chain links TRBV11-2 with TRBJ2-5; the table calls TRBD2, which could not be checked here. The CDR3 adds up to 16 amino acids, both ends counted. Germline CDR1 SGHAT, CDR2 FQNNGV. CDR3 sequence reads: CAGRSRDSAHQETQYL.

This chain joins TRBV11-2 and TRBJ1-5, with D tentatively TRBD1 (6 bases). CDR1 is SGHAT, CDR2 FQNNGV, per germline. V was cut by 5 bases and J by 10 bases, with 18 bases left in between. The CDR3 spans 14 residues. CDR3 loop: CASSTGQFPDPQHF. CDR3 DNA: TGTGCCAGCAGCACCGGACAGTTTCCTGATCCCCAGCATTTT. The whole variable domain, filled in from reference TRBV11-2 and TRBJ1-5, reads EAGVAQSPRYKIIEKRQSVAFWCNPISGHATLYWYQQILGQGPKLLIQFQNNGVVDDSQLPKDRFSAERLKGVDSTLKIQPAKLEDSAVYLCASSTGQFPDPQHFGDGTRLSIL.

This clonotype was recorded at least ten times. The chain combines TRBV5-1 with TRBJ2-3; tentatively, D is TRBD1 (5 bases). V lost 1 base, J lost 1 base, and 16 bases lay in between. Germline V gives CDR1 SGHRS, CDR2 YFSETQ. This CDR3 spans 17 amino acids. The CDR3 sequence: CASSLSWGGVGTDTQYF. CDR3 in DNA: TGCGCCAGCAGCTTGAGTTGGGGCGGAGTAGGCACAGATACGCAGTATTTT. The entire variable domain, with the rest obtained from reference TRBV5-1 and TRBJ2-3, is as follows: KAGVTQTPRYLIKTRGQQVTLSCSPISGHRSVSWYQQTPGQGLQFLFEYFSETQRNKGNFPGRFSGRQFSNSRSEMNVSTLELGDSALYLCASSLSWGGVGTDTQYFGPGTRLTVL.

The chain combines TRBV28 with TRBJ2-2; 8 positions agree with TRBD2. CDR3 length equals 16 residues. The germline gives CDR1 MDHEN, CDR2 SYDVKM. V gave up 3 bases and J gave up 4 bases; unmatched junction bases: 7. This CDR3 reads CASSLTAGVSTGELFF. In DNA, the CDR3 is TGTGCCAGCAGTTTGACAGCGGGAGTATCCACCGGGGAGCTGTTTTTT. Together with reference TRBV28 and TRBJ2-2, the CDR3 gives the full variable domain: DVKVTQSSRYLVKRTGEKVFLECVQDMDHENMFWYRQDPGLGLRLIYFSYDVKMKEKGDIPEGYSVSREKKERFSLILESASTNQTSMYLCASSLTAGVSTGELFFGEGSRLTVL.

This clonotype was picked up a small number of times. Being one base from a much bigger clone, this may be a read error. The chain recombines TRBV6-5 with TRBJ1-5; D gene ambiguous. V dropped 6 bases and J dropped 3 bases, with 9 bases sitting between them. Germline V lookup: CDR1 MNHEY, CDR2 SVGAGI. This CDR3 spans 13 amino acids. CDR3 sequence: CASSRDPNQPQHF. CDR3 in DNA: TGTGCCAGCAGCCGAGACCCCAATCAGCCCCAGCATTTT.